These T cell receptor beta chains were read from a single sample in a study of regulatory T cells in long-lasting Graves disease. Using its own MiXCR run on the multiplex PCR reads, TCRdb lists one record per CDR3 protein. Of 400,000 to 600,000 distinct CDR3 sequences listed, under 25% were seen once; the top ten hold roughly 7.7%. The sequencing used peripheral blood mononuclear cells (PBMCs), collected when the disease was refractory, from a patient treated with antithyroid drugs. The source of these receptors is a female donor with Graves disease. CDR3s include the opening cysteine and the closing phenylalanine or tryptophan. The order of the fields is V gene, J gene, clone size, D gene, CDR3 DNA, CDR3 protein. The D gene is left open where the match is weak. Only part of the rows carry a size: once, few, many, or a class if the clone is expanded.

v_gene: TRBV24-1; j_gene: TRBJ2-7; abundance: many; d_gene: -; CDR3nt: TGTGCCACCAGTGACCCACCGGACCGACTTACCTACGAGCAGTACTTC; CDR3aa: CATSDPPDRLTYEQYF
v_gene: TRBV28; j_gene: TRBJ2-3; abundance: few; d_gene: -; CDR3nt: TGTGCCAGCAGCTCACGACAAACTCTAGGGCTGGGTACAGATACGCAGTATTTT; CDR3aa: CASSSRQTLGLGTDTQYF
v_gene: TRBV25-1; j_gene: TRBJ2-7; abundance: -; d_gene: -; CDR3nt: TGTGCCAGCAGCGTAGGGGGAATGGACGAGCAGTACTTC; CDR3aa: CASSVGGMDEQYF
v_gene: TRBV4-2; j_gene: TRBJ2-5; abundance: once; d_gene: -; CDR3nt: TGTGCCAGCAGCCAAGGCGGGGAGGAAGAGACCCAGTACTTC; CDR3aa: CASSQGGEEETQYF
v_gene: TRBV9; j_gene: TRBJ2-2; abundance: many; d_gene: TRBD2; CDR3nt: TGTGCCAGCAGCGTAGGCGGGAGGGCCGGGGAGCTGTTTTTT; CDR3aa: CASSVGGRAGELFF
v_gene: TRBV24-1; j_gene: TRBJ1-5; abundance: -; d_gene: -; CDR3nt: TGTGCCACCAGTGAATCGGACGGGGTAAGCAATCAGCCCCAGCATTTT; CDR3aa: CATSESDGVSNQPQHF
v_gene: TRBV6-1; j_gene: TRBJ1-5; abundance: many; d_gene: -; CDR3nt: TGTGCCAGCAGTGAACTTGAAAGGTATCAGCCCCAGCATTTT; CDR3aa: CASSELERYQPQHF
v_gene: TRBV30; j_gene: TRBJ2-5; abundance: many; d_gene: -; CDR3nt: TGTGCCTGGAGTTTGCAACAAGAGACCCAGTACTTC; CDR3aa: CAWSLQQETQYF
v_gene: TRBV2; j_gene: TRBJ1-1; abundance: many; d_gene: -; CDR3nt: TGTGCCAGCAGTGAACAGGCGAACACTGAAGCTTTCTTT; CDR3aa: CASSEQANTEAFF
v_gene: TRBV15; j_gene: TRBJ2-7; abundance: many; d_gene: -; CDR3nt: TGTGCCACCAGCAGGTCTCGTACCTACGAGCAGTACTTC; CDR3aa: CATSRSRTYEQYF
v_gene: TRBV7-2; j_gene: TRBJ1-6; abundance: many; d_gene: TRBD1; CDR3nt: TGTGCCAGCAGCCTGACAGGGTTGGATTCACCCCTCCACTTT; CDR3aa: CASSLTGLDSPLHF
v_gene: TRBV29-1; j_gene: TRBJ1-1; abundance: few; d_gene: -; CDR3nt: TGCAGCGTTTATCCGGCTTTCTTT; CDR3aa: CSVYPAFF
v_gene: TRBV12-5; j_gene: TRBJ2-3; abundance: many; d_gene: -; CDR3nt: TGTGCTAGTGGTCTAACAGATACGCAGTATTTT; CDR3aa: CASGLTDTQYF
v_gene: TRBV2; j_gene: TRBJ1-2; abundance: -; d_gene: -; CDR3nt: TGTGCCAGCAGTGATGGCACAGGGTATTTTGCCCTTTGGATCGGCTACACCTTC; CDR3aa: CASSDGTGYFALWIGYTF
v_gene: TRBV28; j_gene: TRBJ1-1; abundance: many; d_gene: -; CDR3nt: TGTGCCAGCAGTTCCCGGGCGGGGCAGAACACTGAAGCTTTCTTT; CDR3aa: CASSSRAGQNTEAFF
v_gene: TRBV28; j_gene: TRBJ1-1; abundance: many; d_gene: TRBD1; CDR3nt: TGTGCCAGCACCATGGACAGGGTCCAAGCTTTCTTT; CDR3aa: CASTMDRVQAFF
v_gene: TRBV5-1; j_gene: TRBJ2-1; abundance: -; d_gene: -; CDR3nt: TGCGCCAGCAGCAACGGACAGAATAACAATGAGCAGTTCTTC; CDR3aa: CASSNGQNNNEQFF
v_gene: TRBV5-6; j_gene: TRBJ1-1; abundance: few; d_gene: -; CDR3nt: TGTGCCAGCAGCTTGGGAGCAGGCGGGAACACTGAAGCTTTCTTT; CDR3aa: CASSLGAGGNTEAFF
v_gene: TRBV7-2; j_gene: TRBJ2-2; abundance: -; d_gene: -; CDR3nt: TGTGCCAGCAGCAAAGGGCTAGCGAACACCGGGGAGCTGTTTTTT; CDR3aa: CASSKGLANTGELFF
v_gene: TRBV24-1; j_gene: TRBJ2-1; abundance: -; d_gene: TRBD2; CDR3nt: TGTGCCACCAGTGATTTAAGCGGGAGGAAGGATGAGCAGTTCTTC; CDR3aa: CATSDLSGRKDEQFF
v_gene: TRBV19; j_gene: TRBJ2-4; abundance: -; d_gene: TRBD1; CDR3nt: TGTGCCAGTAGTATCCCCGGGACAGCTCTAGCCAAAAACATTCAGTACTTC; CDR3aa: CASSIPGTALAKNIQYF
v_gene: TRBV2; j_gene: TRBJ2-6; abundance: few; d_gene: TRBD1; CDR3nt: TGTGCCAGCAGCTCACCGACCGGGACAGGCTCTGGGGCCAACGTCCTGACTTTC; CDR3aa: CASSSPTGTGSGANVLTF
v_gene: TRBV5-5; j_gene: TRBJ2-7; abundance: -; d_gene: TRBD1; CDR3nt: TGTGCCAGCAGCTCGACAGGGCGGGCTGCCGACTACGAGCAGTACTTC; CDR3aa: CASSSTGRAADYEQYF
v_gene: TRBV6-1; j_gene: TRBJ2-7; abundance: many; d_gene: TRBD2; CDR3nt: TGTGCCAGCAGTGAAGTGGTCGGGGGGTTCTCCTACGAGCAGTACTTC; CDR3aa: CASSEVVGGFSYEQYF
v_gene: TRBV5-1; j_gene: TRBJ1-1; abundance: many; d_gene: TRBD1; CDR3nt: TGCGCCAGCAGCTTGGGTTCAACGGGACAGGGAAACACTGAAGCTTTCTTT; CDR3aa: CASSLGSTGQGNTEAFF
v_gene: TRBV5-1; j_gene: TRBJ2-1; abundance: -; d_gene: -; CDR3nt: TGCGCCAGCAGCTTGGAATATTACAATGAGCGGTTCTTC; CDR3aa: CASSLEYYNERFF
v_gene: TRBV19; j_gene: TRBJ1-3; abundance: few; d_gene: -; CDR3nt: TGTGCCACCAAAGCTGGAAACACCATATATTTT; CDR3aa: CATKAGNTIYF
v_gene: TRBV12-3/TRBV12-4; j_gene: TRBJ2-7; abundance: many; d_gene: TRBD1; CDR3nt: TGTGCCAGCAGCGGTGGGGACAGCTTAAGAATCTCCTACGAGCAGTACTTC; CDR3aa: CASSGGDSLRISYEQYF
v_gene: TRBV6-5; j_gene: TRBJ1-1; abundance: many; d_gene: -; CDR3nt: TGTGCCAGCAGTTACTCGATGAGGGGGTGGGTGGACACTGAAGCTTTCTTT; CDR3aa: CASSYSMRGWVDTEAFF
v_gene: TRBV2; j_gene: TRBJ1-2; abundance: many; d_gene: -; CDR3nt: TGTGCCAGTGGTGGGACGGACTATGGCTACACCTTC; CDR3aa: CASGGTDYGYTF
v_gene: TRBV12-3/TRBV12-4; j_gene: TRBJ2-5; abundance: medium-sized; d_gene: -; CDR3nt: TGTGCCAGCACCGCGGTCCAGACTCAAGAGACCCAGTACTTC; CDR3aa: CASTAVQTQETQYF
v_gene: TRBV28; j_gene: TRBJ2-1; abundance: -; d_gene: TRBD2; CDR3nt: TGTGCCAGCAGTTTAACCTTTTCCCTGGGGACTAGCGCGTACAATGAGCAGTTCTTC; CDR3aa: CASSLTFSLGTSAYNEQFF
v_gene: TRBV6-1; j_gene: TRBJ1-2; abundance: few; d_gene: TRBD1; CDR3nt: TGTGCCAGCGTGGGACAGGGGGTCGATGGCTACACCTTC; CDR3aa: CASVGQGVDGYTF
v_gene: TRBV5-6; j_gene: TRBJ2-1; abundance: few; d_gene: -; CDR3nt: TGTGCCAGCAGCTTGGGCCTGAGGGGACAGTTCTTC; CDR3aa: CASSLGLRGQFF
v_gene: TRBV2; j_gene: TRBJ2-5; abundance: many; d_gene: TRBD1; CDR3nt: TGTGCCAGCAGCCGGGACAGGGGAAAAGAGACCCAGTACTTC; CDR3aa: CASSRDRGKETQYF
v_gene: TRBV7-2; j_gene: TRBJ2-3; abundance: once; d_gene: TRBD2; CDR3nt: TGTGCCAGCAGCTTAGGGCGTGCGGGAGTAAAAGATACGCAGTATTTT; CDR3aa: CASSLGRAGVKDTQYF
v_gene: TRBV28; j_gene: TRBJ2-7; abundance: few; d_gene: -; CDR3nt: TGTGCCAGCAGCGACCACCCGAGGGGCGAGCAGTACTTC; CDR3aa: CASSDHPRGEQYF
v_gene: TRBV7-3; j_gene: TRBJ2-5; abundance: -; d_gene: -; CDR3nt: TGTGCCAGCAGCCTATCGGGACCACCCCAAGAGACCCAGTACTTC; CDR3aa: CASSLSGPPQETQYF